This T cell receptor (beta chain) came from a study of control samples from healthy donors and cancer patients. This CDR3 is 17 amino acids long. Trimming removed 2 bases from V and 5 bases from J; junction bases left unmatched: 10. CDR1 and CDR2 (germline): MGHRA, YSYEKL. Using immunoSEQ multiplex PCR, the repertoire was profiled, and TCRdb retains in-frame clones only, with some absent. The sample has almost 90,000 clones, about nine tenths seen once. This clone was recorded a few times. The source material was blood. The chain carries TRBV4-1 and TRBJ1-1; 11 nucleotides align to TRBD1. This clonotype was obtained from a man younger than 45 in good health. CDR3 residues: CASSQTTPGQGETEAFF. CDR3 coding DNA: TGCGCCAGCAGCCAAACGACTCCGGGACAGGGGGAGACTGAAGCTTTCTTT.